This T cell receptor (beta chain) is drawn from a study of technical replicates of blood from a handful of donors (dated by TCRdb to the late 2010s). About this clone itself: It has no known antigen specificity. Base qualities are not at hand, and no much larger clone is one base apart.

Cut back by 5 bases and 3 bases, the V and J ends lie 26 bases apart. In the germline V gene (reference sequence), CDR1 corresponds to MNHEY and CDR2 to SMNVEV. From the cysteine through the phenylalanine, the CDR3 covers 18 amino acids. The only DNA kept is the CDR3, 54 bases in frame from the first base. The method was the immunoSEQ multiplex PCR assay. TCRdb took this table from immuneACCESS and kept in-frame rearrangements with V and J called. Such tables lack part of the clones; where checked against another copy, unresolved V genes explain under half of the gap, and the rest is unexplained. For this sample the table gives more than 70,000 clones, of which about 90% were detected only once. Of the sample, 0.27% falls within the top ten clones.

The sequence derives from a human donor in good health. The chain joins TRBV27 to TRBJ2-7; the best D guess is TRBD2, with 6 bases matching. Material: T cells isolated from PBMCs. The nucleotides read TGTGCCAGCAGTCCAGACTTCGGGACTCCTCAAAAATTCTACGAGCAGTACTTC. The resulting protein is CASSPDFGTPQKFYEQYF.